These 25 T cell receptor beta chains were all obtained from the same sample, sequenced in a study of Ad26.COV2.S vaccination and SARS-CoV-2 variants. Documented treatment: some 20 received Ad26.COV2.S at low or high dose, single or two shots; a few received placebo; per-sample allocation not given. Collection of the samples took place on day 63 after the first injection of vaccine or placebo. This table comes from immunoSEQ multiplex PCR, and its TCRdb copy is limited to in-frame clones, with some not included. The sample comprises about 350,000 clones, around nine tenths of which are singletons, and roughly 5% rests with the top ten. The sequencing here drew on peripheral blood, taken in a trial of Ad26.COV2.S vaccine versus placebo. Receptors originate from a person between 18 and 60 years old who received the Ad26.COV2.S COVID-19 vaccine or a placebo.

The rearrangement links TRBV5-1 to TRBJ2-2; no clear D gene. The CDR3 runs to 13 residues. The V and J ends lost 4 bases and 6 bases respectively, with 10 bases between them. Germline lookup yields CDR1 SGHRS and CDR2 YFSETQ. The CDR3 DNA is TGCGCCAGCAGCGTTAGGTTTTCCGGGGAGCTGTTTTTT. As protein: CASSVRFSGELFF.

The genes are TRBV28 and TRBJ1-6; TRBD1 agrees at 8 bases. J lost 8 bases, V lost 5 bases, and 8 bases had no gene match. This CDR3 spans 15 amino acids. Germline V gene data show CDR1 as MDHEN and CDR2 as SYDVKM. The CDR3 sequence: CASSPPGQAYSPLHF. DNA for the CDR3: TGTGCCAGCAGTCCTCCGGGACAGGCCTATTCACCCCTCCACTTT.

The chain combines TRBV7-9 with TRBJ2-3; 8 bases agree with TRBD2. The germline V gene has CDR1 SEHNR and CDR2 FQNEAQ (reference sequence). The CDR3 covers 16 residues. V lost 1 base, J lost 2 bases, and 5 bases stayed unmatched. The chain's CDR3 is CASSLGGSGNTDTQYF. DNA for the CDR3: TGTGCCAGCAGCTTAGGGGGTAGCGGGAACACAGATACGCAGTATTTT. The full variable domain, its missing parts supplied by reference TRBV7-9 and TRBJ2-3, is DTGVSQNPRHKITKRGQNVTFRCDPISEHNRLYWYRQTLGQGPEFLTYFQNEAQLEKSRLLSDRFSAERPKGSFSTLEIQRTEQGDSAMYLCASSLGGSGNTDTQYFGPGTRLTVL.

This clone was recorded a few times. DNA for the CDR3: TGTGCCAGCAGCCCGATTCGTCTTAGGACAGGGGAACAGGTCGGGGAGCTGTTTTTT. Translation: CASSPIRLRTGEQVGELFF. V and J are TRBV11-2 and TRBJ2-2; 9 nucleotides align to TRBD1. Germline trimming cut 5 bases from V and 7 bases from J; bases unmatched to any gene: 20. The CDR3 runs to 19 residues. From germline, CDR1 is SGHAT and CDR2 FQNNGV.

The chain employs TRBV14 and TRBJ2-2, with TRBD1 identical over 11 bases. CDR1 and CDR2 from the germline V gene are SGHDN and FVKESK. The CDR3 length is 15 residues. V gave up 6 bases and J gave up 7 bases; unmatched junction bases: 7. Here the CDR3 reads CASRNSGTGGGELFF. CDR3 coding DNA: TGTGCCAGCAGGAACTCCGGGACAGGGGGCGGGGAGCTGTTTTTT.

The V gene is TRBV30, the J gene TRBJ2-7, with a tentative D call TRBD1 (7 bases). This CDR3 contains 14 residues. Trimming left V 6 bases short and J 4 bases short, with 19 bases between. The germline V gene encodes CDR1 GTSNPN and CDR2 SVGIG (reference sequence). The CDR3, as DNA: TGTGCCTGTACTTCCCCGGCAGGGGGGTACGAGCAGTACTTC. Translation gives CACTSPAGGYEQYF.

The rearrangement links TRBV7-2 to TRBJ2-2; 11 positions agree with TRBD2. Looked up from germline, CDR1 is SGHTA and CDR2 is FQGNSA. The CDR3 length is 16 residues. Trimming at V came to 5 bases and at J to 4 bases, leaving 6 bases not matched to a gene. CDR3 sequence reads: CASSLTSGGITGELFF. As DNA, the CDR3 is TGTGCCAGCAGCCTAACTAGCGGGGGCATCACCGGGGAGCTGTTTTTT.

The chain employs TRBV5-6 and TRBJ1-2; 7 nucleotides match TRBD1. CDR3 length equals 15 residues. J gave up 4 bases and V 4 bases, and 10 bases lay outside the gene matches. Germline V gene sequence: CDR1 SGHDT, CDR2 YYEEEE. DNA for the CDR3: TGTGCCAGCAGCCAGGGAAGACAGGGCGGCTATGGCTACACCTTC. As protein: CASSQGRQGGYGYTF.

The rearrangement joins TRBV7-2 to TRBJ1-1; no clear D gene. Trimming removed 0 bases from V and 7 bases from J, with 6 bases in between. The CDR3 is 12 residues long. Germline V gives CDR1 SGHTA, CDR2 FQGNSA. The CDR3 here is CASSLAGFEAFF. CDR3 sequence (DNA): TGTGCCAGCAGCTTAGCGGGGTTTGAAGCTTTCTTT. Drawing the rest from reference TRBV7-2 and TRBJ1-1, the complete variable domain is GAGVSQSPSNKVTEKGKDVELRCDPISGHTALYWYRQSLGQGLEFLIYFQGNSAPDKSGLPSDRFSAERTGGSVSTLTIQRTQQEDSAVYLCASSLAGFEAFFGQGTRLTVV.

The V call is TRBV6-6, the J call TRBJ1-1; a weak D match, TRBD1 (5 bases). The germline V gene has CDR1 MNHNY and CDR2 SVGAGI (reference sequence). The length of the CDR3 is 16 residues. V was pared by 0 bases and J by 4 bases, with 15 bases between. CDR3 sequence (DNA): TGTGCCAGCAGTTACTCGGGTGGCAGGGCGTTCACTGAAGCTTTCTTT. Amino acids: CASSYSGGRAFTEAFF.

The chain links TRBV7-3 to TRBJ1-6, with a weak D call TRBD1 (5 bases). Germline V CDR1 and CDR2: SGHTA, FQGTGA. Trimming removed 2 bases at V and 6 bases at J, with 5 bases between. The CDR3 has 13 residues. The CDR3 DNA reads as TGTGCCAGCAGCTTAGACAGTAATTCACCCCTCCACTTT. This translates into CASSLDSNSPLHF. Drawing the rest from reference TRBV7-3 and TRBJ1-6, the complete variable domain is GAGVSQTPSNKVTEKGKYVELRCDPISGHTALYWYRQSLGQGPEFLIYFQGTGAADDSGLPNDRFFAVRPEGSVSTLKIQRTERGDSAVYLCASSLDSNSPLHFGNGTRLTVT.

The V gene is TRBV18, the J gene TRBJ1-3; maybe TRBD1 (5 bases). This CDR3 spans 18 amino acids. Germline-derived CDR1 and CDR2 are KGHSH and LQKENI. V was shortened by 5 bases and J by 0 bases, with 20 bases between the two germline ends. This CDR3 reads CASSARWDPMSSGNTIYF. In nucleotides, the CDR3 is TGTGCCAGCTCAGCACGGTGGGACCCAATGAGCTCTGGAAACACCATATATTTT.

V and J are TRBV28 and TRBJ1-5; 9 bases are a match to TRBD1. With V trimmed by 3 bases and J by 0 bases, 6 bases remained unmatched. The CDR3 covers 17 residues. Germline lookup yields CDR1 MDHEN and CDR2 SYDVKM. The CDR3 reads CASSLLTGGSSNQPQHF. CDR3 bases: TGTGCCAGCAGTTTGCTCACAGGGGGCTCTAGCAATCAGCCCCAGCATTTT.

The chain combines TRBV3-1 (or the pseudogene TRBV3-2) with TRBJ1-6, with TRBD1 as a possible D gene (5 bases). The CDR3 spans 15 residues. V lost 3 bases and J lost 3, with 9 bases in between. Germline V gene sequence: CDR1 LGHDT, CDR2 YNNKEL (reference sequence). The CDR3, as DNA: TGTGCCAGCAGCCACTGGACAAGCTATAATTCACCCCTCCACTTT. Translation gives CASSHWTSYNSPLHF.

This rearrangement joins TRBV6-5 to TRBJ1-2; D may be TRBD1 (5 bases). Germline CDR1 and CDR2: MNHEY and SVGAGI. V lost 7 bases and J lost 2, with 11 bases in between. This CDR3 contains 13 residues. CDR3: CASTGQANYGYTF. As DNA, the CDR3 is TGTGCCAGCACGGGGCAGGCAAACTATGGCTACACCTTC.

V is TRBV12-3 or TRBV12-4 and J is TRBJ2-7; D gene uncertain. There are 13 residues in the CDR3. V was pared by 5 bases and J by 5 bases, with 13 bases between. CDR3 sequence reads: CASSTHGLDEQYF. CDR3 coding DNA: TGTGCCAGCAGTACTCACGGGTTAGACGAGCAGTACTTC.

The J gene is TRBJ1-2, the V gene TRBV19, with 12 bases fitting TRBD1. CDR1 and CDR2 from the germline V gene are LNHDA and SQIVND (reference sequence). The V and J ends lost 4 bases and 5 bases, in that order; junction bases with no gene match: 5. The CDR3 runs 15 residues. The CDR3 coding sequence is TGTGCCAGTAGTACGGGACAGGGGGCGCGGTATGGCTACACCTTC. This codes for CASSTGQGARYGYTF.

The chain is built from TRBV15 and TRBJ2-3, with 10 bases matching TRBD2. CDR3 length equals 15 residues. Germline assignment: CDR1 LNHNV and CDR2 YYDKDF (reference sequence). The V and J ends lost 0 bases and 7 bases, in that order; junction bases with no gene match: 4. CDR3 residues: CATSRDGLAANTQYF. The DNA for the CDR3 is TGTGCCACCAGCAGAGATGGACTAGCGGCTAATACGCAGTATTTT. The entire variable domain, with the rest obtained from reference TRBV15 and TRBJ2-3, is as follows: DAMVIQNPRYQVTQFGKPVTLSCSQTLNHNVMYWYQQKSSQAPKLLFHYYDKDFNNEADTPDNFQSRRPNTSFCFLDIRSPGLGDTAMYLCATSRDGLAANTQYFGPGTRLTVL.

The chain couples TRBV6-1 to TRBJ2-3, with D possibly matching TRBD1 (7 bases). CDR1 is MNHNS and CDR2 is SASEGT in the germline V gene. The CDR3 is 16 amino acids. The V end lost 4 bases, the J end lost 0 bases, and 14 bases lay between the germline ends. Written as DNA, the CDR3 is TGTGCCAGCAGTGTATCCAGGGGGACTAGCACAGATACGCAGTATTTT. This encodes CASSVSRGTSTDTQYF.

V and J are TRBV28 and TRBJ2-7; TRBD2 agrees at 9 bases. This CDR3 has 17 amino acids. J was trimmed by 3 bases and V by 4 bases; bases with no gene match: 13. Germline V gene data show CDR1 as MDHEN and CDR2 as SYDVKM. CDR3 loop: CASSYPRETAGGYEQYF. The CDR3, as DNA: TGTGCCAGCAGTTATCCCAGGGAAACAGCGGGGGGCTACGAGCAGTACTTC.

The chain recombines TRBV11-1 with TRBJ1-1; D uncertain. Trimming left V 1 base short and J 5 bases short, with 5 bases between. This CDR3 region has 12 residues. Germline loops: CDR1 SGHAT, CDR2 FQDESV (reference sequence). CDR3 in DNA: TGTGCCAGCAGCTTAGTGCGGACTGAAGCTTTCTTT. Translated, it gives CASSLVRTEAFF. Full variable domain (missing parts from reference TRBV11-1 and TRBJ1-1): EAEVAQSPRYKITEKSQAVAFWCDPISGHATLYWYRQILGQGPELLVQFQDESVVDDSQLPKDRFSAERLKGVDSTLKIQPAELGDSAMYLCASSLVRTEAFFGQGTRLTVV.

The V gene is TRBV27, the J gene TRBJ2-2; 7 nucleotides match TRBD1. Germline V gene data show CDR1 as MNHEY and CDR2 as SMNVEV (reference sequence). With 4 bases clipped from V and 3 bases from J, the junction kept 8 bases outside the gene matches. This CDR3 spans 16 amino acids. The CDR3 DNA is TGTGCCAGCAGTTCCCCTTACAGGGGATACACCGGGGAGCTGTTTTTT. Its protein product is CASSSPYRGYTGELFF.

V gene TRBV19 combines with J gene TRBJ2-1, with D possibly TRBD1 on 6 matching bases. CDR3 length: 15 residues. CDR1 LNHDA and CDR2 SQIVND come from the germline V gene (reference sequence). Trimming pared 3 bases from V and 3 bases from J, leaving 12 bases between. The DNA of the CDR3 is TGTGCCAGTAGTATTGCACAGGGATACTACAATGAGCAGTTCTTC. Translation: CASSIAQGYYNEQFF.

The chain carries TRBV6-5 and TRBJ1-5; D call uncertain. Trimming left V 5 bases short and J 4 bases short, with 9 bases between. CDR1 and CDR2 from the germline V gene are MNHEY and SVGAGI. The CDR3 sequence is 13 residues long. The CDR3: CASSREINQPQHF. CDR3 nucleotide sequence: TGTGCCAGCAGTAGGGAGATTAATCAGCCCCAGCATTTT.

The chain's CDR3 is CASSLEGGGENEQFF. CDR3 DNA sequence: TGTGCCAGCAGCTTGGAAGGCGGGGGGGAGAATGAGCAGTTCTTC. The chain uses TRBV5-5 and TRBJ2-1; 9 bases match TRBD2. Germline CDR1 is SGHKS and CDR2 is YYEKEE (reference sequence). The CDR3 is 15 residues long. J was trimmed by 7 bases and V by 0 bases; bases with no gene match: 5.